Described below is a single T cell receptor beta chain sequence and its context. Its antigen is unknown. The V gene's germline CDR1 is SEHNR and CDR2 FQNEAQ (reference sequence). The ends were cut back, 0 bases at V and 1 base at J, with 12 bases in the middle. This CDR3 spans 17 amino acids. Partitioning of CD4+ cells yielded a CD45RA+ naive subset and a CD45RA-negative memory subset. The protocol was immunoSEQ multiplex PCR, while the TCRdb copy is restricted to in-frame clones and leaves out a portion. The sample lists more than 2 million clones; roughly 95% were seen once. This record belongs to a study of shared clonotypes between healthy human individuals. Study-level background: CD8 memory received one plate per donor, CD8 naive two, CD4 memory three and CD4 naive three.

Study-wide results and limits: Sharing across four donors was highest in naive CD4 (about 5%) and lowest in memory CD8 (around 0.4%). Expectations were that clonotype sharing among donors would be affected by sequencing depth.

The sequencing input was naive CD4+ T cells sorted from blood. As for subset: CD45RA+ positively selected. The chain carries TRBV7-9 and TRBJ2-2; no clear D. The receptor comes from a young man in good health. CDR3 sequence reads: CASSLAPNPGNTGELFF. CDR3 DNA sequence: TGTGCCAGCAGCTTAGCGCCTAACCCCGGGAACACCGGGGAGCTGTTTTTT.